A single sample is the source of the 27 T cell receptor beta chains below, sequenced in a study of CD8 T cells in ankylosing spondylitis. Study observations and caveats: What seemed typical of ankylosing spondylitis blood was a TCR beta motif built from several highly homologous variants.

A single record per CDR3 protein comes from TCRdb applying MiXCR to the 5' RACE reads. The sample has hundreds of thousands of distinct CDR3 sequences, roughly 13% seen once. These receptors are not linked to any known antigen. Sequenced input: blood, either unsorted or a sorted T cell fraction (not recorded which). The receptors come from a male donor with ankylosing spondylitis.

Concerning this clonotype itself: A much larger clone is a single base away; this may be a read error. The chain links TRBV5-1 to TRBJ2-7; D possibly corresponds to TRBD2 (7 bases). Germline CDR1 and CDR2: SGHRS and YFSETQ. CDR3 length: 14 residues. Here the CDR3 DNA reads TGCGCTTCACACAGGGAGGGCACCTCCTACGGGCAGTACTTC. Translating gives CASHREGTSYGQYF.

The rearrangement uses TRBV7-8 and TRBJ2-7, with 10 bases aligning to TRBD1. V lost 5 bases to trimming and J lost 8 bases; unmatched junction nucleotides: 6. From germline, CDR1 is SGHVS and CDR2 FQNEAQ. The CDR3 has 13 residues. The CDR3 loop reads CASSRGQGSKQYF. CDR3 bases: TGTGCCAGCAGCCGGGGACAGGGGTCGAAGCAGTACTTC.

Only a few counts were recorded for this clonotype. The V and J genes are TRBV6-1 and TRBJ1-3; D ambiguous. Between the trimmed V and J ends, which lost 0 bases and 0 bases, there was a span of 6 bases. CDR1 and CDR2 from the germline V gene are MNHNS and SASEGT. The CDR3 sequence is 15 residues long. The CDR3: CASSEAGRSGNTIYF. CDR3 nucleotide sequence: TGTGCCAGCAGTGAAGCAGGCCGCTCTGGAAACACCATATATTTT.

This chain joins TRBV27 and TRBJ1-2; D is uncertain. Between the trimmed V and J ends, which lost 5 bases and 0 bases, there was a span of 13 bases. The germline CDR1 and CDR2 sequences are MNHEY and SMNVEV (reference sequence). The CDR3 is 15 amino acids. CDR3 bases: TGTGCCAGCAGTCTACGTGGGCAAGCTAACTATGGCTACACCTTC. Its protein is CASSLRGQANYGYTF.

This clonotype was counted ten times or more. V gene TRBV12-3 or TRBV12-4 combines with J gene TRBJ1-2; D is undetermined. V was clipped by 3 bases and J by 7 bases, with 6 bases between them. CDR3 length: 11 residues. CDR3 loop: CASSLGFGYTF. The CDR3 DNA sequence: TGTGCCAGCAGTTTGGGGTTTGGCTACACCTTC.

The sample holds a few counts of this clonotype. The chain recombines TRBV6-1 with TRBJ1-2; weak D call: TRBD1 (6 bases). CDR1 MNHNS and CDR2 SASEGT come from the germline V gene. The CDR3 extends over 14 amino acids. The V gene lost 10 bases and the J gene lost 7 bases, with 22 bases spanning the gap. CDR3 nucleotide sequence: TGTGCCACCCTTTCCAGGGGCGCGTACCGTGGCTACACCTTC. Its protein product is CATLSRGAYRGYTF.

This clonotype was observed many times. The genes are TRBV10-3 and TRBJ1-3, with 8 bases that match TRBD1. The length of the CDR3 is 17 residues. Germline V lookup: CDR1 ENHRY, CDR2 SYGVKD. Unmatched junction bases numbered 10, after V lost 4 bases and J lost 2 bases. The CDR3 DNA is TGTGCCATCAGTGGGTGGTGGACAGGGTCGACTGGAAACACCATATATTTT. As protein: CAISGWWTGSTGNTIYF.

This clonotype was observed a few times. This sequence joins TRBV20-1 and TRBJ2-2; 12 bases are a match to TRBD2. The CDR3 is 17 residues long. The V segment lost 3 bases and the J segment 6 bases; nucleotides outside the gene matches: 11. From germline, CDR1 is DFQATT and CDR2 SNEGSKA (reference sequence). The CDR3 DNA sequence: TGCAGTGCTAGCGTGACTAGCGGGAGTAGATGGGCCGGGGAGCTGTTTTTT. The encoded protein is CSASVTSGSRWAGELFF.

The CDR3 here is CSVEERGGVNTEAFF. The CDR3 DNA is TGCAGCGTTGAAGAGCGGGGAGGGGTGAACACTGAAGCTTTCTTT. The chain links TRBV29-1 to TRBJ1-1, with D possibly matching TRBD1 (5 bases). Trimming pared 0 bases from V and 0 bases from J, leaving 11 bases between. CDR1 is SQVTM and CDR2 is ANQGSEA in the germline V gene. This CDR3 is built from 15 residues.

There are many counts of this clonotype. This chain connects TRBV7-9 to TRBJ2-1; D is possibly TRBD2 (5 bases). CDR1 is SEHNR and CDR2 is FQNEAQ in the germline V gene (reference sequence). The V and J ends lost 5 bases and 9 bases respectively, with 20 bases between them. The CDR3 is 15 amino acids. The CDR3: CASSPIERMNREQFF. CDR3 bases: TGTGCCAGCAGCCCCATTGAGCGGATGAACCGTGAGCAGTTCTTC.

This clonotype was seen a few times. This rearrangement joins TRBV6-2 or TRBV6-3 to TRBJ1-1, with TRBD1 identical over 8 bases. The V gene's germline CDR1 is MNHEY and CDR2 SVGEGT. This CDR3 comprises 14 residues. Trimming took 4 bases from V and 10 from J; bases not matched to a gene: 11. The CDR3 loop reads CASSSAQGVLGAFF. Here the CDR3 DNA reads TGTGCCAGCAGTTCTGCACAGGGGGTTCTCGGAGCTTTCTTT.

This clonotype has a handful of counts. The genes are TRBV10-1 and TRBJ1-1; no clear D gene. CDR3 length equals 16 residues. V was pared by 5 bases and J by 1 base, with 17 bases between. The germline CDR1 and CDR2 sequences are WNHNN and SYGVQD (reference sequence). CDR3 DNA: TGCGCCAGCAGTCCCCATGGAAACTCCGGGAACACTGAAGCTTTCTTT. This encodes CASSPHGNSGNTEAFF.

This clonotype was recorded many times. V gene TRBV2 combines with J gene TRBJ2-2; 8 bases are shared with TRBD2. The V and J ends lost 3 bases and 5 bases, in that order; junction bases with no gene match: 8. Germline V gives CDR1 SNHLY, CDR2 FYNNEI. The CDR3 totals 16 residues. The CDR3 loop reads CASSDPGGSRTGELFF. The CDR3 nucleotides read TGTGCCAGCAGTGATCCGGGGGGGAGTCGGACCGGGGAGCTGTTTTTT.

This clonotype came up a few times. The V gene is TRBV28, the J gene TRBJ1-6, with D uncertain. Trimming stripped 2 bases from V and 10 bases from J, with 12 bases between. The CDR3 covers 14 residues. In germline, CDR1 is MDHEN, CDR2 SYDVKM. The DNA for the CDR3 is TGTGCCAGCAGTTTAAGCCACCCCGGGTCACCCCTCCACTTT. Encoded protein: CASSLSHPGSPLHF.

This clonotype was seen repeatedly, ten times or more. The chain joins TRBV5-1 to TRBJ2-7; 10 bases fit TRBD1. The germline gives CDR1 SGHRS, CDR2 YFSETQ. Trimming cost V 6 bases and J 0 bases; bases outside gene matches: 6. This CDR3 has 15 residues. The CDR3: CASKPGQGSSYEQYF. For the CDR3, the DNA is TGCGCCAGCAAACCGGGACAGGGGAGCTCCTACGAGCAGTACTTC.

The sample holds many counts of this clonotype. The chain is built from TRBV3-1 and TRBJ2-1; D may be TRBD2 (6 bases). The V end lost 5 bases, the J end lost 9 bases, and 20 bases lay between the germline ends. CDR3 size: 15 residues. Germline V lookup: CDR1 LGHDT, CDR2 YNNKEL (reference sequence). The CDR3 DNA reads as TGTGCCAGCAGCGAATGGGGGGACTCATCCGGTGAGCAGTTCTTC. Its translation is CASSEWGDSSGEQFF.

The V call is TRBV10-1, the J call TRBJ1-4; 7 bases are shared with TRBD1. The CDR3 totals 15 residues. The J segment lost 3 bases and the V segment lost 7 bases, leaving 8 bases of the junction unmatched. Germline V CDR1 and CDR2: WNHNN, SYGVQD (reference sequence). The CDR3 DNA follows: TGCGCCAGCACCGAGAGTACAGGGGCTAATGAAAAACTGTTTTTT. It yields the protein CASTESTGANEKLFF.

Only a few counts were recorded for this clonotype. The genes are TRBV27 and TRBJ2-2; D might be TRBD2 (6 bases). V was pared by 1 base and J by 6 bases, with 15 bases between. The germline gives CDR1 MNHEY, CDR2 SMNVEV (reference sequence). The CDR3 has 16 amino acids. CDR3 sequence reads: CASSLLRLARSGELFF. CDR3 DNA sequence: TGTGCCAGCAGTTTATTGCGTCTAGCGCGATCCGGGGAGCTGTTTTTT.

At least ten counts were recorded for this clonotype. The V call is TRBV15, the J call TRBJ2-1, with 8 bases fitting TRBD1. The CDR3 is 13 amino acids. V was pared by 3 bases and J by 7 bases, with 2 bases of the junction left unmatched. Germline CDR1 reads LNHNV; CDR2 reads YYDKDF (reference sequence). CDR3 nucleotide sequence: TGTGCCACCAGCAGCAACAGGGGGAATGAGCAGTTCTTC. As protein: CATSSNRGNEQFF. Complete variable domain (other parts from reference TRBV15 and TRBJ2-1): DAMVIQNPRYQVTQFGKPVTLSCSQTLNHNVMYWYQQKSSQAPKLLFHYYDKDFNNEADTPDNFQSRRPNTSFCFLDIRSPGLGDTAMYLCATSSNRGNEQFFGPGTRLTVL.

Many counts were recorded for this clonotype. The CDR3 here is CSVGPGQTTDTQYF. CDR3 bases: TGCAGCGTAGGACCCGGACAGACCACAGATACGCAGTATTTT. This chain uses TRBV29-1 with TRBJ2-3, with D perhaps matching TRBD1 (6 bases). The length of the CDR3 is 14 residues. Between the trimmed V and J ends, which lost 6 bases and 2 bases, there was a span of 15 bases. CDR1 SQVTM and CDR2 ANQGSEA come from the germline V gene.

This sequence joins TRBV7-2 and TRBJ2-7; a weak D match, TRBD2 (5 bases). CDR1 and CDR2 (germline): SGHTA, FQGNSA. V was pared by 3 bases and J by 0 bases, with 12 bases between. The CDR3 runs 15 residues. Written as DNA, the CDR3 is TGTGCCAGCAGCTTGGATCAGGACTTCTCCTACGAGCAGTACTTC. It translates to CASSLDQDFSYEQYF. Complete variable domain (other parts from reference TRBV7-2 and TRBJ2-7): GAGVSQSPSNKVTEKGKDVELRCDPISGHTALYWYRQSLGQGLEFLIYFQGNSAPDKSGLPSDRFSAERTGGSVSTLTIQRTQQEDSAVYLCASSLDQDFSYEQYFGPGTRLTVT.

The sample holds a few counts of this clonotype. This sequence joins TRBV10-3 and TRBJ2-6; TRBD2 matches 7 bases. Trimming at V came to 10 bases and at J to 0 bases, leaving 12 bases not matched to a gene. The length of the CDR3 is 17 residues. Per the germline V gene, CDR1 is ENHRY and CDR2 is SYGVKD. The CDR3 sequence: CATLSGGVHSGANVLTF. The CDR3 nucleotides read TGTGCCACCCTCTCTGGGGGGGTCCACTCTGGGGCCAACGTCCTGACTTTC.

The rearrangement joins TRBV5-1 to TRBJ2-2; D is ambiguous. The CDR3 consists of 15 residues. Between the trimmed V and J ends, which lost 3 bases and 1 base, there was a span of 10 bases. Germline V CDR1 and CDR2: SGHRS, YFSETQ. CDR3 residues: CASSSRRGNTGELFF. CDR3 in DNA: TGCGCCAGCAGCTCCCGTCGCGGGAACACCGGGGAGCTGTTTTTT.

This clonotype was observed a handful of times. The CDR3 nucleotides are TGTGCCAGCAGTCCCCCCGGACATACCTCCCTAAATGAGCAGTTCTTC. Translating it yields CASSPPGHTSLNEQFF. The gene calls are TRBV12-3 or TRBV12-4 and TRBJ2-1; tentatively, D is TRBD1 (5 bases). CDR3 length: 16 residues. V lost 5 bases and J 7 bases, leaving 21 bases between the germline ends.

There are a few counts of this clonotype. The V and J genes are TRBV25-1 and TRBJ2-1, with 8 bases aligning to TRBD2. Germline-derived CDR1 and CDR2 are MGHDK and SYGVNS. This CDR3 spans 14 amino acids. The V and J ends lost 3 bases and 8 bases, in that order; junction bases with no gene match: 6. CDR3: CASSEVWRGDEQFF. The CDR3 coding sequence is TGTGCCAGCAGTGAGGTGTGGCGGGGGGATGAGCAGTTCTTC.

The chain combines TRBV7-2 with TRBJ2-1, with a tentative D call TRBD2 (5 bases). CDR3 length: 16 amino acids. Per germline, CDR1 SGHTA and CDR2 FQGNSA. Trimming shortened V by 1 base and J by 0 bases, and 10 bases separated the two germline ends. CDR3 residues: CASSLVTGISYNEQFF. The CDR3 DNA reads TGTGCCAGCAGCTTAGTCACGGGAATCTCCTACAATGAGCAGTTCTTC.

The DNA of the CDR3 is TGTGCCAGCAGCGTAGAGAGTCCCGGGTACGAGCAGTACTTC. Amino acids: CASSVESPGYEQYF. The V gene is TRBV9, the J gene TRBJ2-7; no reliable D call. V lost 0 bases and J 4 bases, leaving 11 bases between the germline ends. Germline loops: CDR1 SGDLS, CDR2 YYNGEE. This CDR3 has 14 amino acids.